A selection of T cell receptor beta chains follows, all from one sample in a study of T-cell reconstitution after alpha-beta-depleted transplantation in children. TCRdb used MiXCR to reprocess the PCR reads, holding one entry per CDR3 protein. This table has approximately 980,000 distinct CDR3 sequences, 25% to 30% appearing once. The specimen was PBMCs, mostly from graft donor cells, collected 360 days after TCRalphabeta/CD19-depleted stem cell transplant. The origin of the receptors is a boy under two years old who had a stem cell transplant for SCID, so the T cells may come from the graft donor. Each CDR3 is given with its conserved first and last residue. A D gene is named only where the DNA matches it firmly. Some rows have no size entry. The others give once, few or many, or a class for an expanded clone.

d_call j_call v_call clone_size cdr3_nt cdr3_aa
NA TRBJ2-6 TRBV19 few TGTGCCAGTAGTATAGAACGGCTCTCTGGGGCCAACGTCCTGACTTTC CASSIERLSGANVLTF
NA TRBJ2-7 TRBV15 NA TGTGCCACCAGCAGAGGCTTTCCATCGGGGCGGAATCCCTACGAGCAGTACTTC CATSRGFPSGRNPYEQYF
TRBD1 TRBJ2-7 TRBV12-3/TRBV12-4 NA TGTGCCAGCAGTTCCGACAGGGTAAACTACGAGCAGTACTTC CASSSDRVNYEQYF
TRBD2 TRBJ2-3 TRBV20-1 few TGCAGTGCTAGAGTTCTTGGCGGGGGGCTCACAGATACGCAGTATTTT CSARVLGGGLTDTQYF
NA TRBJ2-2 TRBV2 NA TGTGCCAGCAGTGACTGGGGGCGCGGCACCGGGGAGCTGTTTTTT CASSDWGRGTGELFF
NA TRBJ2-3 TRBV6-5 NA TGTGCCAGCAGTACTTATCCTCGTGAGATCTCCCCAGATACGCAGTATTTT CASSTYPREISPDTQYF
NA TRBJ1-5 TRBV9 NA TGTGCCAGCAGCGTAGGGAGGGGTAATCAGCCCCAGCATTTT CASSVGRGNQPQHF
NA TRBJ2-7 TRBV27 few TGTGCCAGCAGTTCCTATCCGGGACCCTACGAGCAGTACTTC CASSSYPGPYEQYF
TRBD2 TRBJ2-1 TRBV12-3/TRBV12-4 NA TGTGCCAGCAGTTTAGCCGGGCTAGCGGGGGGGTTCTTC CASSLAGLAGGFF
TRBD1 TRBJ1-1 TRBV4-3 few TGCGCCAGCAGCCCACGCACGACAGGGGTTGAAGCTTTCTTT CASSPRTTGVEAFF
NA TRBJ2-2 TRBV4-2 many TGTGCCAGCACCGGGTCCCTTACCGGGGAGCTGTTTTTT CASTGSLTGELFF
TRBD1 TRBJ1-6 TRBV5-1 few TGCGCCAGCAGCTTGGATGGACAGGGAAGCTCCTATAATTCACCCCTCCACTTT CASSLDGQGSSYNSPLHF
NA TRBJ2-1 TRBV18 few TGTGCCAGCTCACCACAAGGGGGACTCCCGGGGGATGAGCAGTTCTTC CASSPQGGLPGDEQFF
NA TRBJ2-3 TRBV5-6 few TGTGCCAGCAGCTTGGGTCGGGGGCCCCCGAGGCAGTATTTT CASSLGRGPPRQYF
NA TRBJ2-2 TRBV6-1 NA TGTGCCAGCAGTGAATTGGGGACCGCGAACACCGGGGAGCTGTTTTTT CASSELGTANTGELFF
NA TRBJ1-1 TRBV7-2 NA TGTGCCAGCAGCTTAAGGGAAGGCATGAACACTGAAGCTTTCTTT CASSLREGMNTEAFF
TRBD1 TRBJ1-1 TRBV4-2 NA TGTGCCAGCAGCCAAGTTGCCGGACAGGGCAGGAACACTGAAGCTTTCTTT CASSQVAGQGRNTEAFF
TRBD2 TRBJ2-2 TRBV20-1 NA TGCAGTGCTAGGGCCTGGACTAGCGGGGGGAAGAACACCGGGGAGCTGTTTTTT CSARAWTSGGKNTGELFF
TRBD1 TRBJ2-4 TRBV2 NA TGTGCCAGCAGCGCGGACAGGGCTGACATTCAGTACTTC CASSADRADIQYF
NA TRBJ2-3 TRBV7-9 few TGTGCCAGCACCCACGGATGGGGGACTAGCACAGATACGCAGTATTTT CASTHGWGTSTDTQYF
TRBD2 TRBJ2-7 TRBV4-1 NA TGCGCCAGCAGCCAGGGGACTAGCGGGGCCGAGGGCGAGCAGTACTTC CASSQGTSGAEGEQYF
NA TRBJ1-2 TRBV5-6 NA TGTGCCAGCAGCTTGGACCTCCCGGGGGGGGCGGATGGCTACACCTTC CASSLDLPGGADGYTF
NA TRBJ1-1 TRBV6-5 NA TGTGCCAGCAGAAAACAGGGCCTGATGACTGAAGCTTTCTTT CASRKQGLMTEAFF
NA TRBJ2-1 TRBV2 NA TGTGCCAGCAGTTCCATGGGGAGAGTCTATGAGCAGTTCTTC CASSSMGRVYEQFF
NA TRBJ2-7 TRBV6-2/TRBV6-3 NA TGTGCCAGCAGTTACCCTGACTCCTACGAGCAGTACTTC CASSYPDSYEQYF
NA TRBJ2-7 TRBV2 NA TGTGCCAGCAGTGCTATGGTCTCCTCCTACGAGCAGTACTTC CASSAMVSSYEQYF
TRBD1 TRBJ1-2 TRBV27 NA TGTGCCAGCAGTAGGGCAGGGGGCGAGGTCAATGGCTACACCTTC CASSRAGGEVNGYTF
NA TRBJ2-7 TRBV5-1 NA TGCGCCAGCAGAACCGGGCAGGGGATTTCACCCTACGAGCAGTACTTC CASRTGQGISPYEQYF
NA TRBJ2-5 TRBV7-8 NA TGTGCCAGCAGCTGGGACTTCGAAAGAGAGACCCAGTACTTC CASSWDFERETQYF
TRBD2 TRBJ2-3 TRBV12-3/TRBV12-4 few TGTGCCAGCCGTCGGAGCGGGGGAGCATCAGATACGCAGTATTTT CASRRSGGASDTQYF
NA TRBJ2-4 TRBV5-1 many TGCGCCAGCAGCTTCGACTCCGGAAACATTCAGTACTTC CASSFDSGNIQYF
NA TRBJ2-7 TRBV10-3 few TGTGCCATCAGTGGCAAGGCGAGGGCCCTCCACTACGAGCAGTACTTC CAISGKARALHYEQYF
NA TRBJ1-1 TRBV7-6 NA TGTGCCAGCAGCTTAGAGGCGATGGTTACTGAAGCTTTCTTT CASSLEAMVTEAFF
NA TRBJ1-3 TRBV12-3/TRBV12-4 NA TGTGCCACAAGTCTCTACTCTCGAAACACCATATATTTT CATSLYSRNTIYF
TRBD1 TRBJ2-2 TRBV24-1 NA TGTGCCACCAGTGACCCGATAGGGACAGGGGGGACCGGGGAGCTGTTTTTT CATSDPIGTGGTGELFF
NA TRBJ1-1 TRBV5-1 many TGCGCCAGCAGCCTCCGGACAGCCAACACTGAAGCTTTCTTT CASSLRTANTEAFF
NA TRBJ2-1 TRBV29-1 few TGCAGCGTGCATAGGTCGGTGAATGAGCAGTTCTTC CSVHRSVNEQFF
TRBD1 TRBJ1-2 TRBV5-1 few TGCGCCAGCAGCACGGACAGGGGAGTGGCACTAAATGGCTACACCTTC CASSTDRGVALNGYTF
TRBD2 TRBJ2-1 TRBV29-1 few TGCAGCGTTCTGGCGGGGGGGCCATACAATGAGCAGTTCTTC CSVLAGGPYNEQFF
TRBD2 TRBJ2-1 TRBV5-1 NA TGCGCCAGCAGCTCGGGACCGGGACTAGCGGGGAATGAGCAGTTCTTC CASSSGPGLAGNEQFF
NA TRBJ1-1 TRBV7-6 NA TGTGCCAGCAGCTTAAATCCGGGGGCGAACACTGAAGCTTTCTTT CASSLNPGANTEAFF
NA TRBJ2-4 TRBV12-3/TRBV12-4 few TGTGCCAGCAGTTTAGGTCTCTCAGCCAAAAACATTCAGTACTTC CASSLGLSAKNIQYF
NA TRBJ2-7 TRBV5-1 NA TGCGCCAGCAGCTTGACGCTCCCAGGGGTCTACGAGCAGTACTTC CASSLTLPGVYEQYF
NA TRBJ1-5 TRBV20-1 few TGCAGTGCCCGGAGAAACACTTATCAGCCCCAGCATTTT CSARRNTYQPQHF
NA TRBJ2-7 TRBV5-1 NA TGCGCCAGCAGCGGTGGACAGCTCAGCTACGAGCAGTACTTC CASSGGQLSYEQYF
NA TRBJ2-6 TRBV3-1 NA TGTGCCAGCAGCCAAGATCTGGTGACAACTGGGGCCAACGTCCTGACTTTC CASSQDLVTTGANVLTF
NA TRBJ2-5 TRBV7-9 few TGTGCCAGCAGTTTGACCTTATTGGAGACCCAGTACTTC CASSLTLLETQYF
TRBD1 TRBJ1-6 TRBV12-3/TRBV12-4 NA TGTGCCAGCAGTCCACAGGGGGCTGCGAATTCACCCCTCCACTTT CASSPQGAANSPLHF
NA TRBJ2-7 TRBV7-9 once TGTGCCAGCAGCTTAGGATACAGGGACGAGCAGTACTTC CASSLGYRDEQYF
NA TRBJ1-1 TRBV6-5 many TGTGCCAGCAGGTGGGGTCCCATGAACACTGAAGCTTTCTTT CASRWGPMNTEAFF
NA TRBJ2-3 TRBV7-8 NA TGTGCCAGCAGCCGATACAGCGGTGATCGGACAGATACGCAGTATTTT CASSRYSGDRTDTQYF